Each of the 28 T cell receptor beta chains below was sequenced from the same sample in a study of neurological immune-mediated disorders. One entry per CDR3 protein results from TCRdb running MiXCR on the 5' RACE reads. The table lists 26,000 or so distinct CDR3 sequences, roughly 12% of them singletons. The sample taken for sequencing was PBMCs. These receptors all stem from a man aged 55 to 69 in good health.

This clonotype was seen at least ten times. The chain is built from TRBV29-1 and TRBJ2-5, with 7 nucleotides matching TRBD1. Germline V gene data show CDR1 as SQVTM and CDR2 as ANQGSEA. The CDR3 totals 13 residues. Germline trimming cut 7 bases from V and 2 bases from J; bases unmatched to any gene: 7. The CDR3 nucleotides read TGCAGCGGCGCTGGACAGGTACAAGAGACCCAGTACTTC. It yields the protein CSGAGQVQETQYF.

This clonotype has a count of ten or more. The CDR3 here is CASSQDWSSGAQYQETQYF. The CDR3 DNA reads as TGTGCCAGCAGCCAAGACTGGTCTAGCGGGGCCCAGTACCAAGAGACCCAGTACTTC. The chain uses TRBV3-1 and TRBJ2-5; TRBD2 matches 9 bases. The CDR3 contains 19 residues. Germline V CDR1 and CDR2: LGHDT, YNNKEL (reference sequence). The trim removed 0 bases at V and 0 bases at J, leaving 11 bases unmatched.

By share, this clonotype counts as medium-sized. The CDR3 here is CAISGTGTYGYTF. DNA of the CDR3: TGTGCCATCAGTGGTACGGGGACCTATGGCTACACCTTC. The chain uses TRBV10-3 and TRBJ1-2; D perhaps matches TRBD1 (5 bases). Germline CDR1 ENHRY, CDR2 SYGVKD. The length of the CDR3 is 13 residues. Trimming shortened V by 4 bases and J by 4 bases, and 10 bases separated the two germline ends.

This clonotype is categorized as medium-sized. The DNA for the CDR3 is TGTGCCAGCAGCTTGAGCAGGGGGAAACTCTACGAGCAGTACTTC. This sequence encodes CASSLSRGKLYEQYF. The chain is built from TRBV5-5 and TRBJ2-7, with 7 bases that match TRBD1. Germline trimming cut 1 base from V and 3 bases from J; bases unmatched to any gene: 7. The length of the CDR3 is 15 residues. Germline V lookup: CDR1 SGHKS, CDR2 YYEKEE (reference sequence).

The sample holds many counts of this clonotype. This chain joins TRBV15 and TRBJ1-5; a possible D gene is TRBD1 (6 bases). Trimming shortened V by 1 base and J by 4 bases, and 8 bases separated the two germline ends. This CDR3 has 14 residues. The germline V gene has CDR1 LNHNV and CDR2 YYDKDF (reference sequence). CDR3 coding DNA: TGTGCCACCAGCAGAGGGGACAAGAATCAGCCCCAGCATTTT. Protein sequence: CATSRGDKNQPQHF. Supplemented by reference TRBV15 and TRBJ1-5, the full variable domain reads DAMVIQNPRYQVTQFGKPVTLSCSQTLNHNVMYWYQQKSSQAPKLLFHYYDKDFNNEADTPDNFQSRRPNTSFCFLDIRSPGLGDTAMYLCATSRGDKNQPQHFGDGTRLSIL.

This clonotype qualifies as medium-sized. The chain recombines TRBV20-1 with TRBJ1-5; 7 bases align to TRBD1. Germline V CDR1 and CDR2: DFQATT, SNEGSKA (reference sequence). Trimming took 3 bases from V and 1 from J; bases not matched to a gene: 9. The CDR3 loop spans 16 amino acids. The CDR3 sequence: CSASSTGARSNQPQHF. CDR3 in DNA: TGCAGTGCTAGTTCCACAGGGGCGCGGAGCAATCAGCCCCAGCATTTT.

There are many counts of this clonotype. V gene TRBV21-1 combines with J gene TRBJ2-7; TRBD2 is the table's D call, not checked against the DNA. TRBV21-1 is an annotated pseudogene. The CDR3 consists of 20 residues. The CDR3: CASSFPPPRTSGSRPYEQYF. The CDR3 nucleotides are TGTGCCAGCAGCTTTCCCCCACCCCGGACTAGCGGGAGCCGCCCCTACGAGCAGTACTTC.

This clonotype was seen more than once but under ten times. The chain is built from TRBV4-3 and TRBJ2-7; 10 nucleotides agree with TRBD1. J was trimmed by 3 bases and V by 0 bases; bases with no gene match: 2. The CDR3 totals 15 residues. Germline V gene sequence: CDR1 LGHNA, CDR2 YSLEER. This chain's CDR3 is CASSQDGTGDYEQYF. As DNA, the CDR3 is TGCGCCAGCAGCCAAGATGGGACAGGGGACTACGAGCAGTACTTC.

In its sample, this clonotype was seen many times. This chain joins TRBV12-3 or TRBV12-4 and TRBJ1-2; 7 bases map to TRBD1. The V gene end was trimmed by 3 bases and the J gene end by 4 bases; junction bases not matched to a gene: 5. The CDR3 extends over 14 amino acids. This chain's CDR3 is CASSFGDSRYGYTF. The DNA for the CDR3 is TGTGCCAGCAGTTTTGGGGACAGTCGCTATGGCTACACCTTC.

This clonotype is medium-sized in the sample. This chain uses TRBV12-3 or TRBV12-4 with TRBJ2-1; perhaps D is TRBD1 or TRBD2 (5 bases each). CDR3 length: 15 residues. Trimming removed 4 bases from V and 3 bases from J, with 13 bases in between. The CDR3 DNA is TGTGCCAGCAGTTCCGGGACGGCTTACTACAATGAGCAGTTCTTC. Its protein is CASSSGTAYYNEQFF.

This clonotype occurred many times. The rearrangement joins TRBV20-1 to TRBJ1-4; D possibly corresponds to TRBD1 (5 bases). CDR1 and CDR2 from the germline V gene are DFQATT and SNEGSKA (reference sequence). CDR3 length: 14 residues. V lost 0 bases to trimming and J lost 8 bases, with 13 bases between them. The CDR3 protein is CSARDRDRGEKLFF. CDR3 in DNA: TGCAGTGCTAGAGATAGGGATCGGGGGGAAAAACTGTTTTTT.

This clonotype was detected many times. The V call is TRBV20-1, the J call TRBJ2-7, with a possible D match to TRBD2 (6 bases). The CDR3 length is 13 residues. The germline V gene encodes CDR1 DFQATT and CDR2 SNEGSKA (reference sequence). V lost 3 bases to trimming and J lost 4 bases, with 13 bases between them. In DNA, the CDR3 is TGCAGTGCTAGGCGGGGTAGCGGATACGAGCAGTACTTC. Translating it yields CSARRGSGYEQYF.

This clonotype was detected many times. As DNA, the CDR3 is TGTGCCAGCAGCAAAAAGGAGAGGACAGGGAGTAGTTCGGTGTACGAGCAGTACTTC. Translation: CASSKKERTGSSSVYEQYF. This chain connects TRBV21-1 to TRBJ2-7; the table's D gene call, TRBD1, was not cross checked with the DNA. TRBV21-1 is recorded as a pseudogene. The CDR3 has 19 residues.

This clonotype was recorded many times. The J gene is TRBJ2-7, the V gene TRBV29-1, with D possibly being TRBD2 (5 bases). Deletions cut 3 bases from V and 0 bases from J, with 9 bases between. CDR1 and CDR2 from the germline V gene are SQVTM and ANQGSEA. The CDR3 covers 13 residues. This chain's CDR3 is CSVELGSSYEQYF. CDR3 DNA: TGCAGCGTTGAGTTGGGGAGCTCCTACGAGCAGTACTTC.

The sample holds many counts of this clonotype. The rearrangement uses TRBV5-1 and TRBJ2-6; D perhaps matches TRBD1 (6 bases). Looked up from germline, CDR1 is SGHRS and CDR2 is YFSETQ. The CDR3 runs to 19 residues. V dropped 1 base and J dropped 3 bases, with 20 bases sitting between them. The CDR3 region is CASSLPPRQEGFGANVLTF. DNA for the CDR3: TGCGCCAGCAGCTTGCCCCCCCGACAGGAAGGATTTGGGGCCAACGTCCTGACTTTC.

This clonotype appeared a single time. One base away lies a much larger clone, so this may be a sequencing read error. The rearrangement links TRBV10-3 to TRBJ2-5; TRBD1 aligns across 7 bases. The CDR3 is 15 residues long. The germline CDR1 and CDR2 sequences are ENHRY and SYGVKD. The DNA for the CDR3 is TGTGACATCAGTGAGGGACAGCCAAGCCAAGAGACCCAGTACTTC. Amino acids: CDISEGQPSQETQYF.

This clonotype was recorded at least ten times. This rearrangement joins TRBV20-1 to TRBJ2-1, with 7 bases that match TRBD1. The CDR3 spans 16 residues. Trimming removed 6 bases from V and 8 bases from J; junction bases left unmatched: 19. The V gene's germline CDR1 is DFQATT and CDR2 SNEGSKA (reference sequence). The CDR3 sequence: CSASPEGASYGDEQFF. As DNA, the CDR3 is TGCAGTGCCTCGCCCGAGGGGGCGTCCTACGGCGATGAGCAGTTCTTC.

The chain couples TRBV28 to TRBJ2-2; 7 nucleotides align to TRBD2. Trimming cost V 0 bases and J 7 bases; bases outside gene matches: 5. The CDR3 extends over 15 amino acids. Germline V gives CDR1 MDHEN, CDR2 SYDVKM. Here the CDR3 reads CASSLWLAGIGELFF. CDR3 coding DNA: TGTGCCAGCAGTTTATGGTTAGCGGGTATCGGGGAGCTGTTTTTT. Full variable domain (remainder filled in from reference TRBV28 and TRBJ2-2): DVKVTQSSRYLVKRTGEKVFLECVQDMDHENMFWYRQDPGLGLRLIYFSYDVKMKEKGDIPEGYSVSREKKERFSLILESASTNQTSMYLCASSLWLAGIGELFFGEGSRLTVL.

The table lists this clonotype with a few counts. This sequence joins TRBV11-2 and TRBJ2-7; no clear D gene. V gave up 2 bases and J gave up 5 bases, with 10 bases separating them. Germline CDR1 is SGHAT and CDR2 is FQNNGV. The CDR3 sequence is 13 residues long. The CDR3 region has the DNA TGTGCCAGCAGCTTAAAGACCCTTGACGAGCAGTACTTC. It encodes CASSLKTLDEQYF. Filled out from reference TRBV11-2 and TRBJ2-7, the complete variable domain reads EAGVAQSPRYKIIEKRQSVAFWCNPISGHATLYWYQQILGQGPKLLIQFQNNGVVDDSQLPKDRFSAERLKGVDSTLKIQPAKLEDSAVYLCASSLKTLDEQYFGPGTRLTVT.

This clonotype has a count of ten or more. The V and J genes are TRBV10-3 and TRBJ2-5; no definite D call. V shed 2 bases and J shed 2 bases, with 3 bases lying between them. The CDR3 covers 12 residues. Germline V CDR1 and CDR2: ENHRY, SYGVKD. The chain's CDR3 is CAISEMQETQYF. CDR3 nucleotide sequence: TGTGCCATCAGTGAGATGCAAGAGACCCAGTACTTC.

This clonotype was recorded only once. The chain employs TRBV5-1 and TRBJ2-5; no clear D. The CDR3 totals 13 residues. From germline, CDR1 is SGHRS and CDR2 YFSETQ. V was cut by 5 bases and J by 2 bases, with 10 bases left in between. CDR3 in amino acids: CASRRPDQETQYF. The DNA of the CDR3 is TGCGCCAGCAGGAGGCCCGATCAAGAGACCCAGTACTTC.

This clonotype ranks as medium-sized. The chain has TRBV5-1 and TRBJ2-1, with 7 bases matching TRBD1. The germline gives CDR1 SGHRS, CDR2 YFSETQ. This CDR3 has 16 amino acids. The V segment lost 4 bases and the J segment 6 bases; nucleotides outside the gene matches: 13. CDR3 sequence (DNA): TGCGCCAGCAGCCTCCTTCCGACAGGGAACTTCAATGAGCAGTTCTTC. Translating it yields CASSLLPTGNFNEQFF.

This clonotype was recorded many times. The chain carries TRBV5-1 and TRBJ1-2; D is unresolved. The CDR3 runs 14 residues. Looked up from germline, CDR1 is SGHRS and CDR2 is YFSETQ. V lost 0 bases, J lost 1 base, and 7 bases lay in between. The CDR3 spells CASSLGVLNYGYTF. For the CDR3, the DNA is TGCGCCAGCAGCTTGGGGGTTCTTAACTATGGCTACACCTTC.

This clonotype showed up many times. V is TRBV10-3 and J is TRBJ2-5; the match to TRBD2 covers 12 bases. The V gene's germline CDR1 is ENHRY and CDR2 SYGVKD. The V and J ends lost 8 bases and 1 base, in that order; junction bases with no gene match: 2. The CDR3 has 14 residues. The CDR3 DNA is TGTGCCATCGGACTAGCGGGGACCCAAGAGACCCAGTACTTC. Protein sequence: CAIGLAGTQETQYF.

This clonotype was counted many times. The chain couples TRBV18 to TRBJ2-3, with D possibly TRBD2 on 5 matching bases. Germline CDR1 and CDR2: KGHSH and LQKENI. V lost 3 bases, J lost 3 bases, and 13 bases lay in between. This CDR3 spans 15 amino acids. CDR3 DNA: TGTGCCAGCTCACCCGGCATCGGGGAGACAGATACGCAGTATTTT. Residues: CASSPGIGETDTQYF.

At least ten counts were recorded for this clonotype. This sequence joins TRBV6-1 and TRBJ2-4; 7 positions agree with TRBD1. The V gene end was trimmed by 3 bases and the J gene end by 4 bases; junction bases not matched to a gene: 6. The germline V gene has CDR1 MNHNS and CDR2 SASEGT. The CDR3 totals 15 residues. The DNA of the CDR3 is TGTGCCAGCAGTGAGGGGGACAGAGGGAAAAACATTCAGTACTTC. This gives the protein CASSEGDRGKNIQYF.

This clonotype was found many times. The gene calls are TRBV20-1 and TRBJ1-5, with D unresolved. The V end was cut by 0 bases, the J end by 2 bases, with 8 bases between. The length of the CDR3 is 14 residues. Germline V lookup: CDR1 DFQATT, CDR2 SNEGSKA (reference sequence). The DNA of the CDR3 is TGCAGTGCTAGAGATGAAAATGGCAATCAGCCCCAGCATTTT. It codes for CSARDENGNQPQHF.

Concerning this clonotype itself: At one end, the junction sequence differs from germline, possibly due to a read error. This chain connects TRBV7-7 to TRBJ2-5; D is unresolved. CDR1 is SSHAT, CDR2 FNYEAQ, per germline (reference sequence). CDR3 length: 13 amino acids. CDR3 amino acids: CASSLRVGETQYF. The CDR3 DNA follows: TGTGCTAGCAGCTTAAGGGTTGGGGAGACCCAGTACTTC.